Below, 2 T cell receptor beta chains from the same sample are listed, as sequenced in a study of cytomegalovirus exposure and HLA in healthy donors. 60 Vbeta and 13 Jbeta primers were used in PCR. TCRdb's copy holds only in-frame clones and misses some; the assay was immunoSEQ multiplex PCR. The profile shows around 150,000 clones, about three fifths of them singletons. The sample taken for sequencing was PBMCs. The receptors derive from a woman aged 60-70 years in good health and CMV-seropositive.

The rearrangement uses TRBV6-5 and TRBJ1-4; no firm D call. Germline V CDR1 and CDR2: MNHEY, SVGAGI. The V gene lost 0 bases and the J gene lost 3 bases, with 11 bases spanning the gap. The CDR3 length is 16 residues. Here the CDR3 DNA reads TGTGCCAGCAGTTACTCGCGGAAGCGGGCTAATGAAAAACTGTTTTTT. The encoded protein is CASSYSRKRANEKLFF.

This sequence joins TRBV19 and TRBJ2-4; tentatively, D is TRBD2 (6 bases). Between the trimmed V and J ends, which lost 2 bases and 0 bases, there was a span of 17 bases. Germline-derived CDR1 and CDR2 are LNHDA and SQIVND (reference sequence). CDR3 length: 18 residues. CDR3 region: CASSILDRGIGAKNIQYF. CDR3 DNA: TGTGCCAGTAGTATACTCGATCGGGGGATTGGAGCCAAAAACATTCAGTACTTC. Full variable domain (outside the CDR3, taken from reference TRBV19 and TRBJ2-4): DGGITQSPKYLFRKEGQNVTLSCEQNLNHDAMYWYRQDPGQGLRLIYYSQIVNDFQKGDIAEGYSVSREKKESFPLTVTSAQKNPTAFYLCASSILDRGIGAKNIQYFGAGTRLSVL.